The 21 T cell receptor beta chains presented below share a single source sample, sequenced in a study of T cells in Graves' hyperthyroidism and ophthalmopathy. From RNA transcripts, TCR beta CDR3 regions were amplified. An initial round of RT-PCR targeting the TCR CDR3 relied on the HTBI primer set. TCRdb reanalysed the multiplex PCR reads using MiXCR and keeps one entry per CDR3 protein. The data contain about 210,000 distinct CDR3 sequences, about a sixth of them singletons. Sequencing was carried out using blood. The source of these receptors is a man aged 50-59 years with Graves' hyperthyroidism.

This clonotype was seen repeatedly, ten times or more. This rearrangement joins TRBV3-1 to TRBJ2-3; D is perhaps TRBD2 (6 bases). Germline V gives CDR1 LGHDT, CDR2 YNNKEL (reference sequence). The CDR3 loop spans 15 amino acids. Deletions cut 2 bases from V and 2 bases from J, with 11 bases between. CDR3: CASSQPGDFTDTQYF. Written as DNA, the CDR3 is TGTGCCAGCAGCCAACCGGGGGACTTCACAGATACGCAGTATTTT.

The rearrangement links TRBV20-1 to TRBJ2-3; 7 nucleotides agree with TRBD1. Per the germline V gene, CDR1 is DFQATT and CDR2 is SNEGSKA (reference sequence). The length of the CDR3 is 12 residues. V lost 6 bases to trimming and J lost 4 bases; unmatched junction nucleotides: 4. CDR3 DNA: TGCAGTGCCGACAGGGAATCAGATACGCAGTATTTT. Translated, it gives CSADRESDTQYF.

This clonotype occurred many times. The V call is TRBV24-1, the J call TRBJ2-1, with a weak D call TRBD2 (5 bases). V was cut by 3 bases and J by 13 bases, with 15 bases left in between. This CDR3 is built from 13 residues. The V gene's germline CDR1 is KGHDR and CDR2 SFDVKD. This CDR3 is CATSDRAGTRQFF. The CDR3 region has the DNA TGTGCCACCAGTGATAGGGCAGGCACTAGACAGTTCTTC.

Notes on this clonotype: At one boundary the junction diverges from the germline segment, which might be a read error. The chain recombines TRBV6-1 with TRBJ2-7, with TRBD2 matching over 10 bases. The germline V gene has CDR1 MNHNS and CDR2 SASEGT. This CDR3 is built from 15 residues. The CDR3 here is CASSEFSGRAYEQHF. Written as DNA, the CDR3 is TGTGCCAGCAGTGAATTCAGCGGGAGGGCCTACGAGCAGCACTTC.

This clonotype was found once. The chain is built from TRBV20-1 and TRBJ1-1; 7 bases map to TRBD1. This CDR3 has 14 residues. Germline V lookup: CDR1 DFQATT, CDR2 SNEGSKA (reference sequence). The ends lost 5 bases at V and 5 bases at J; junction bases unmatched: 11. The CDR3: CSADSYRGKTEAFF. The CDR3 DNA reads TGCAGTGCTGATTCCTACAGGGGCAAGACTGAAGCTTTCTTT.

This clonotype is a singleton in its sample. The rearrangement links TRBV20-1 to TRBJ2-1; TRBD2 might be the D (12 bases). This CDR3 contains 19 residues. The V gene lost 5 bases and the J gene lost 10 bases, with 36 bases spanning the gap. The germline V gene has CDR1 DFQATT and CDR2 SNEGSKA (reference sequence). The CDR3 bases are TGCAGTGCTTGGGACAGGGGGGTGCTAGCGGGAGGGCCCGGTAAGGAGCAGTTCTTC. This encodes CSAWDRGVLAGGPGKEQFF.

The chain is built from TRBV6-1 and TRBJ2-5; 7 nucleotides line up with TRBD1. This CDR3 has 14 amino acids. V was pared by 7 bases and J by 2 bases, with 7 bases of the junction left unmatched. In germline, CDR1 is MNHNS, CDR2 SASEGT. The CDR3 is CASTRDRAQETQYF. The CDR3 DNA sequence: TGTGCCAGCACCAGGGACAGAGCTCAAGAGACCCAGTACTTC.

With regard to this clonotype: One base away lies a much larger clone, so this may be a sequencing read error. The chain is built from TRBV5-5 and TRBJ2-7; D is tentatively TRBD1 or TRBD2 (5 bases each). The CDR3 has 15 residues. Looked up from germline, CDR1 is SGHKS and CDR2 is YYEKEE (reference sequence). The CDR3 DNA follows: TGTGCCAGCAGCAACCGGGGCAAGAGCTCCTACGATCAGTACTTC. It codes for CASSNRGKSSYDQYF.

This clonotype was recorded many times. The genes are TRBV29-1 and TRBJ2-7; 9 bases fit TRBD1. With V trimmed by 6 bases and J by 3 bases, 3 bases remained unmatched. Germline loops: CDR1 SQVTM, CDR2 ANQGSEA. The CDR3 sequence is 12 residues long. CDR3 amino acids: CSVGQGNYEQYF. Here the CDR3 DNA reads TGCAGCGTGGGACAGGGAAACTACGAGCAGTACTTC.

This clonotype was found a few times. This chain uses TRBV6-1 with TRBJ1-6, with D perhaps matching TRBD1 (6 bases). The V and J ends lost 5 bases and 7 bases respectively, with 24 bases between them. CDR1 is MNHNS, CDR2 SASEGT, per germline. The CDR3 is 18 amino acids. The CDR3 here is CASSKSPSGGTENSPLHF. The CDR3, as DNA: TGTGCCAGCAGTAAATCTCCCTCCGGGGGCACTGAAAATTCACCCCTCCACTTT.

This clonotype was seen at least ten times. The CDR3 bases are TGTGCCTGGAGTCCAAAGCTAGAGCAGTTCTTC. It encodes CAWSPKLEQFF. The chain links TRBV30 to TRBJ2-1; no firm D call. The CDR3 covers 11 residues. Trimming removed 2 bases from V and 10 bases from J, with 9 bases in between. Germline lookup yields CDR1 GTSNPN and CDR2 SVGIG (reference sequence). Full variable domain (outside the CDR3, taken from reference TRBV30 and TRBJ2-1): SQTIHQWPATLVQPVGSPLSLECTVEGTSNPNLYWYRQAAGRGLQLLFYSVGIGQISSEVPQNLSASRPQDRQFILSSKKLLLSDSGFYLCAWSPKLEQFFGPGTRLTVL.

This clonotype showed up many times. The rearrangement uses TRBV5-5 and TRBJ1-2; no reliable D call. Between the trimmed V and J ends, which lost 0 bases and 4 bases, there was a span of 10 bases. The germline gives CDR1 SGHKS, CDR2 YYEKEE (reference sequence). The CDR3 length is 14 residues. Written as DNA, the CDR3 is TGTGCCAGCAGCTTGGCGGCCAGCCCCTATGGCTACACCTTC. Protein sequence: CASSLAASPYGYTF.

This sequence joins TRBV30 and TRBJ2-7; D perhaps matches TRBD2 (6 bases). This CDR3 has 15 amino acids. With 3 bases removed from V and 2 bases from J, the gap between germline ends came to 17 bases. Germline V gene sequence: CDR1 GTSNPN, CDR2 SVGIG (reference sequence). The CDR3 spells CAWSRPAGSAYEQYF. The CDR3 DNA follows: TGTGCCTGGAGCAGACCCGCGGGGTCCGCCTACGAGCAGTACTTC.

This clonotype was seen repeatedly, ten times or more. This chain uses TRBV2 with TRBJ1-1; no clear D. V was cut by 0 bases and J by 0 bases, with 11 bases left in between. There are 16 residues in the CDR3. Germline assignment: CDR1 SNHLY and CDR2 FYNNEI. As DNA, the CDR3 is TGTGCCAGCAGTGAAGCGATACATACGATGAACACTGAAGCTTTCTTT. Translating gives CASSEAIHTMNTEAFF.

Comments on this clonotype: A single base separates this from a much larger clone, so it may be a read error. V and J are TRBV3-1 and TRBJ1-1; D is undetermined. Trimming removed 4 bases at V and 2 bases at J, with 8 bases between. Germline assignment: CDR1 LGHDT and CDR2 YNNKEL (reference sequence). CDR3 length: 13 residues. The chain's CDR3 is CASSRGVNTEAFF. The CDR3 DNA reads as TGTGCCAGCAGCCGCGGAGTTAACACTGAAGCTTTCTTT.

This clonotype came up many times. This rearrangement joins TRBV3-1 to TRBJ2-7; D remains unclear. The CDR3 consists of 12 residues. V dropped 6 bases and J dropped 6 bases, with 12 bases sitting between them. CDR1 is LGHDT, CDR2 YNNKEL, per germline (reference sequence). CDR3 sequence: CASRALKGEQYF. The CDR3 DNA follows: TGTGCCAGCAGGGCCCTAAAGGGCGAGCAGTACTTC.

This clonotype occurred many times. The CDR3 DNA is TGTGCCAGCAGTTTAACCAGACACACTGAAGCTTTCTTT. The encoded protein is CASSLTRHTEAFF. The chain recombines TRBV12-3 or TRBV12-4 with TRBJ1-1, with D hard to call. The CDR3 length is 13 residues. The V and J ends lost 2 bases and 3 bases respectively, with 7 bases between them.

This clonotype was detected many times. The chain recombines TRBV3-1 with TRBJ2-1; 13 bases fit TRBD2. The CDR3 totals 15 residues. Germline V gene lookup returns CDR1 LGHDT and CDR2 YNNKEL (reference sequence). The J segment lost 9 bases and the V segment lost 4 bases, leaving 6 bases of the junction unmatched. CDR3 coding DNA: TGTGCCAGCAGCCGCGGACTAGCGGGAGTCACTGAGCAGTTCTTC. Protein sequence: CASSRGLAGVTEQFF.

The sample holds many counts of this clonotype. CDR3 protein: CASAGRGLAKNIQYF. The CDR3 DNA reads as TGTGCCAGCGCAGGACGGGGCCTAGCCAAAAACATTCAGTACTTC. This chain links TRBV28 with TRBJ2-4; D possibly matches TRBD1 or TRBD2 (5 bases each). This CDR3 is 15 amino acids long. Per the germline V gene, CDR1 is MDHEN and CDR2 is SYDVKM. Trimming took 8 bases from V and 0 from J, leaving 14 bases between them.

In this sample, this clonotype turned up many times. CDR3 in DNA: TGTGCCAGCAGCGTAGACGGACTAGCGGGACCTAAACATGAGCAGTTCTTC. Its translation is CASSVDGLAGPKHEQFF. The chain recombines TRBV9 with TRBJ2-1; 12 bases align to TRBD2. Looked up from germline, CDR1 is SGDLS and CDR2 is YYNGEE. The length of the CDR3 is 17 residues. The V gene end was trimmed by 0 bases and the J gene end by 8 bases; junction bases not matched to a gene: 9.

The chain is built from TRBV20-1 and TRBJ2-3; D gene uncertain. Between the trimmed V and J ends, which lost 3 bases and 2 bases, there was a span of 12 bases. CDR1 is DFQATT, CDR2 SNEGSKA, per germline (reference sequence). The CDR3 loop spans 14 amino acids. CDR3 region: CSARLSPTTDTQYF. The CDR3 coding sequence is TGCAGTGCTAGGCTGTCACCTACCACAGATACGCAGTATTTT.